The clone carrying this TCR beta chain was seen a single time. Libraries were prepared by immunoSEQ multiplex PCR; TCRdb keeps only in-frame clonotypes and omits some of them. The repertoire holds over 150,000 clones, with approximately 90% as singletons. This sample stems from a study of control samples from healthy donors and cancer patients. Germline V gene data show CDR1 as SGHTA and CDR2 as FQGNSA. V shed 2 bases and J shed 2 bases, with 8 bases lying between them. The CDR3 totals 14 residues. Sequences were obtained from blood. The origin of this receptor is a young man in good health. The genes are TRBV7-2 and TRBJ2-3; D remains ambiguous. The chain's CDR3 is CASSLIGNTDTQYF. DNA of the CDR3: TGTGCCAGCAGCTTAATTGGCAACACAGATACGCAGTATTTT.